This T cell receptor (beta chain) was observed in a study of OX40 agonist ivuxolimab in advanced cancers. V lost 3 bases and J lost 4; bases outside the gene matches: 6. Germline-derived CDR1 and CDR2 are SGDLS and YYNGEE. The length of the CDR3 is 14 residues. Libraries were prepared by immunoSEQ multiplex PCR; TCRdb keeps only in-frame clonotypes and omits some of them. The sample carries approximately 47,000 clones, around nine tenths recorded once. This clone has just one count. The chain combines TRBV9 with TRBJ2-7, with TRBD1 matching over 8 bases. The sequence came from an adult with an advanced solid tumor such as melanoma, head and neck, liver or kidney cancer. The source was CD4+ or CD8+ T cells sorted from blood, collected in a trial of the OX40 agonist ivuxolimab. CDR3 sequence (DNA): TGTGCCAGCAGCGCCGGACAGGGTCTTTACGAGCAGTACTTC. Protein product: CASSAGQGLYEQYF.